This passage covers 29 T cell receptor beta chains from one sample sequenced in a study of T-cell memory formation after mild COVID-19. TCRdb itself ran the 5' RACE reads through MiXCR, one entry per CDR3 protein. The profile shows 95,000 to 120,000 distinct CDR3 sequences, 18% of them singletons. The sequenced material came from PBMCs or a T cell subset sorted from them (not recorded which). These receptors came from a man between 18 and 29 years old who had mild COVID-19 (a few samples of this study predate the infection). Cell type and time point are not known.

The chain uses TRBV7-8 and TRBJ1-1; tentative D call: TRBD1 (5 bases). The ends were cut back, 3 bases at V and 2 bases at J, with 10 bases in the middle. Germline V lookup: CDR1 SGHVS, CDR2 FQNEAQ. CDR3 size: 14 residues. The CDR3 DNA is TGTGCCAGCAGCTTCCACAGGCTTAACACTGAAGCTTTCTTT. Protein sequence: CASSFHRLNTEAFF. Complete variable domain (other parts from reference TRBV7-8 and TRBJ1-1): GAGVSQSPRYKVAKRGQDVALRCDPISGHVSLFWYQQALGQGPEFLTYFQNEAQLDKSGLPSDRFFAERPEGSVSTLKIQRTQQEDSAVYLCASSFHRLNTEAFFGQGTRLTVV.

The table lists this clonotype with a few counts. The chain combines TRBV6-2 or TRBV6-3 with TRBJ1-6; D might be TRBD1 (6 bases). The V gene lost 5 bases and the J gene lost 8 bases, with 16 bases spanning the gap. Germline V gives CDR1 MNHEY, CDR2 SVGEGT. CDR3 size: 15 residues. DNA for the CDR3: TGTGCCAGCAGTCGCAGTACAGGGCTTCATTCACCCCTCCACTTT. Protein sequence: CASSRSTGLHSPLHF.

The gene calls are TRBV7-2 and TRBJ2-1; maybe TRBD1 (5 bases). V lost 0 bases, J lost 7 bases, and 7 bases lay in between. CDR3 size: 13 residues. Germline V gives CDR1 SGHTA, CDR2 FQGNSA. The CDR3 sequence is CASSLARANEQFF. CDR3 nucleotide sequence: TGTGCCAGCAGCTTAGCCAGGGCTAATGAGCAGTTCTTC.

This clonotype was detected many times. The V and J genes are TRBV5-6 and TRBJ2-3; D possibly corresponds to TRBD1 (6 bases). Trimming removed 2 bases at V and 3 bases at J, with 16 bases between. Germline V gene sequence: CDR1 SGHDT, CDR2 YYEEEE. CDR3 length equals 16 residues. The CDR3 nucleotides are TGTGCCAGCAGCTTTTCTCCCGGACAGACGACAGATACGCAGTATTTT. Translated: CASSFSPGQTTDTQYF.

There are a few counts of this clonotype. The chain combines TRBV4-3 with TRBJ2-7; 8 positions agree with TRBD1. V lost 2 bases to trimming and J lost 4 bases; unmatched junction nucleotides: 7. The CDR3 has 15 residues. Germline assignment: CDR1 LGHNA and CDR2 YSLEER. The CDR3 protein is CASSQYLTGGYEQYF. In nucleotides, the CDR3 is TGCGCCAGCAGCCAATACTTAACAGGGGGATACGAGCAGTACTTC.

The J gene is TRBJ2-3, the V gene TRBV6-5; TRBD2 matches 7 bases. The V and J ends lost 3 bases and 5 bases, in that order; junction bases with no gene match: 11. The germline CDR1 and CDR2 sequences are MNHEY and SVGAGI. CDR3 length: 16 residues. The CDR3 sequence: CASSYQGGRGRDTQYF. CDR3 DNA sequence: TGTGCCAGCAGTTATCAGGGTGGGAGGGGACGAGATACGCAGTATTTT.

This clonotype was observed a handful of times. This chain joins TRBV7-2 and TRBJ2-5, with a weak D call TRBD1 (6 bases). V dropped 0 bases and J dropped 4 bases, with 12 bases sitting between them. CDR1 is SGHTA and CDR2 is FQGNSA in the germline V gene. This CDR3 has 15 amino acids. CDR3 protein: CASSLASFRGETQYF. In DNA form, the CDR3 reads TGTGCCAGCAGCTTAGCCTCGTTCAGGGGAGAGACCCAGTACTTC.

This clonotype occurred a few times. The chain combines TRBV28 with TRBJ2-6; the D is unclear. CDR1 and CDR2 from the germline V gene are MDHEN and SYDVKM. The V end lost 9 bases, the J end lost 0 bases, and 6 bases lay between the germline ends. This CDR3 has 13 residues. The CDR3 spells CASETSGANVLTF. CDR3 DNA sequence: TGTGCCAGTGAAACCTCTGGGGCCAACGTCCTGACTTTC.

The chain employs TRBV7-8 and TRBJ2-7; tentative D call: TRBD2 (5 bases). The CDR3 runs to 14 residues. Germline CDR1 reads SGHVS; CDR2 reads FQNEAQ. V was cut by 2 bases and J by 2 bases, with 10 bases left in between. The CDR3 protein is CASSLNPGTYEQYV. The CDR3 DNA sequence: TGTGCCAGCAGCTTAAATCCGGGGACCTACGAGCAGTACGTC.

This clonotype was detected only a few times. CDR3 region: CASSYVQAPPDTQYF. CDR3 DNA sequence: TGTGCCAGCAGTTACGTACAGGCGCCTCCGGATACGCAGTATTTT. V is TRBV6-5 and J is TRBJ2-3, with D perhaps matching TRBD1 (5 bases). The CDR3 runs 15 residues. V was cut by 2 bases and J by 6 bases, with 15 bases left in between. Germline V gene data show CDR1 as MNHEY and CDR2 as SVGAGI.

This clonotype came up once. The rearrangement uses TRBV4-3 and TRBJ2-5, with D perhaps matching TRBD2 (5 bases). Germline CDR1 and CDR2: LGHNA and YSLEER. V dropped 0 bases and J dropped 5 bases, with 13 bases sitting between them. The CDR3 loop spans 15 amino acids. CDR3 sequence reads: CASSQDWSGYETQYF. CDR3 bases: TGCGCCAGCAGCCAAGATTGGTCGGGGTATGAGACCCAGTACTTC.

This chain links TRBV7-2 with TRBJ1-5; tentatively, D is TRBD1 (5 bases). CDR3 length equals 14 residues. CDR1 SGHTA and CDR2 FQGNSA come from the germline V gene. V was cut by 2 bases and J by 7 bases, with 12 bases left in between. The CDR3, as DNA: TGTGCCAGCAGCTTAATGCAGGGAGGCCAGCCCCAGCATTTT. Translated, it gives CASSLMQGGQPQHF.

The chain recombines TRBV3-2 with TRBJ2-4; no DNA check was done on the table's D call, TRBD1. TRBV3-2 is a known pseudogene. CDR3 length: 17 amino acids. The DNA for the CDR3 is TGTGCCAGCAGCCAAGAGCAGGGAAGACAGGGGAAAAACATTCAGTACTTC. Amino acids: CASSQEQGRQGKNIQYF.

The V and J genes are TRBV10-1 and TRBJ2-1; 11 nucleotides align to TRBD1. The CDR3 totals 16 residues. V dropped 1 base and J dropped 6; count of bases not matched to a gene: 5. Per germline, CDR1 WNHNN and CDR2 SYGVQD (reference sequence). The CDR3 sequence: CASSEFPGTGGNEQFF. CDR3 bases: TGCGCCAGCAGTGAGTTCCCTGGGACAGGGGGCAATGAGCAGTTCTTC.

The table lists this clonotype with a few counts. This chain uses TRBV5-1 with TRBJ2-7, with TRBD1 as a possible D gene (5 bases). This CDR3 contains 15 residues. The V end was cut by 5 bases, the J end by 0 bases, with 15 bases between. The germline CDR1 and CDR2 sequences are SGHRS and YFSETQ. This CDR3 reads CASRQIDRSSYEQYF. The CDR3 region has the DNA TGCGCCAGCAGACAGATAGACAGAAGCTCCTACGAGCAGTACTTC.

In this sample, this clonotype turned up a few times. The chain joins TRBV6-5 to TRBJ1-1; 11 positions match TRBD1. This CDR3 is 17 amino acids long. Trimming took 1 base from V and 4 from J; bases not matched to a gene: 8. The germline V gene encodes CDR1 MNHEY and CDR2 SVGAGI. The CDR3 coding sequence is TGTGCCAGCAGTTACTACCAGGGACAGGGGGGGAGCACTGAAGCTTTCTTT. Translation: CASSYYQGQGGSTEAFF.

The sample holds many counts of this clonotype. In nucleotides, the CDR3 is TGTGCCAGCAGTCTCCGGACGGCCAGCTACGAGCAGTACTTC. Its translation: CASSLRTASYEQYF. J is TRBJ2-7 and V is TRBV12-3 or TRBV12-4; no definite D call. The length of the CDR3 is 14 residues. Trimming removed 5 bases from V and 3 bases from J, with 14 bases in between.

With regard to this clonotype: A junction end diverges from the germline sequence, so it may reflect a read error. The rearrangement links TRBV12-3 or TRBV12-4 to TRBJ2-3; 11 positions agree with TRBD2. CDR3 length: 14 residues. CDR3 coding DNA: TGTGCCAGCAGGTTAGCGGGGGGGCCGGGTACGCAGTATTTT. It yields the protein CASRLAGGPGTQYF.

This clonotype was detected only a few times. The chain has TRBV5-1 and TRBJ2-5, with D uncertain. CDR1 SGHRS and CDR2 YFSETQ come from the germline V gene. With 1 base removed from V and 2 bases from J, the gap between germline ends came to 12 bases. This CDR3 is 15 amino acids long. Here the CDR3 reads CASSLTRPSQETQYF. CDR3 sequence (DNA): TGCGCCAGCAGCTTGACCAGGCCCTCGCAAGAGACCCAGTACTTC.

The rearrangement joins TRBV7-2 to TRBJ2-3; 7 nucleotides match TRBD1. CDR1 SGHTA and CDR2 FQGNSA come from the germline V gene. The CDR3 spans 14 residues. V trimming: 4 bases; J trimming: 5 bases; junction bases outside the gene matches: 6. The CDR3 sequence: CASSSRTGRDTQYF. Written as DNA, the CDR3 is TGTGCCAGCAGCTCTAGGACAGGAAGAGATACGCAGTATTTT.

This clonotype turned up a few times. The V call is TRBV4-3, the J call TRBJ2-3; D gene uncertain. Trimming took off 4 bases at V and 6 bases at J, with 14 bases between the two ends. The CDR3 covers 14 residues. Per the germline V gene, CDR1 is LGHNA and CDR2 is YSLEER. As DNA, the CDR3 is TGCGCCAGCAGCCTCAACTACCAAGGGGATACGCAGTATTTT. Translating gives CASSLNYQGDTQYF.

This clonotype showed up many times. The chain carries TRBV7-2 and TRBJ2-7; D unresolved. From germline, CDR1 is SGHTA and CDR2 FQGNSA. V was clipped by 5 bases and J by 0 bases, with 11 bases between them. CDR3 size: 14 residues. CDR3: CASSPRVDSYEQYF. The CDR3 DNA follows: TGTGCCAGCAGCCCCCGGGTCGACTCCTACGAGCAGTACTTC.

This clonotype has more than one count but fewer than ten. The chain uses TRBV9 and TRBJ2-3; 7 nucleotides agree with TRBD1. Germline assignment: CDR1 SGDLS and CDR2 YYNGEE. J lost 2 bases, V lost 2 bases, and 2 bases had no gene match. CDR3 length equals 14 residues. The CDR3 is CASSVGQLTDTQYF. The CDR3 DNA is TGTGCCAGCAGCGTGGGACAGCTCACAGATACGCAGTATTTT.

This clonotype was recorded many times. The chain recombines TRBV7-9 with TRBJ1-5; 8 bases match TRBD1. This CDR3 has 14 amino acids. Looked up from germline, CDR1 is SEHNR and CDR2 is FQNEAQ (reference sequence). The V gene end was trimmed by 5 bases and the J gene end by 0 bases; junction bases not matched to a gene: 0. The CDR3: CASSDRGSNQPQHF. For the CDR3, the DNA is TGTGCCAGCAGCGACAGGGGTAGCAATCAGCCCCAGCATTTT. Complete variable domain (other parts from reference TRBV7-9 and TRBJ1-5): DTGVSQNPRHKITKRGQNVTFRCDPISEHNRLYWYRQTLGQGPEFLTYFQNEAQLEKSRLLSDRFSAERPKGSFSTLEIQRTEQGDSAMYLCASSDRGSNQPQHFGDGTRLSIL.

The chain is built from TRBV7-9 and TRBJ2-1; 11 bases map to TRBD2. The V gene's germline CDR1 is SEHNR and CDR2 FQNEAQ (reference sequence). The CDR3 covers 15 residues. V trimming: 4 bases; J trimming: 4 bases; junction bases outside the gene matches: 3. The CDR3 coding sequence is TGTGCCAGCAGCTCGGGACTAGCGGATTACAATGAGCAGTTCTTC. Residues: CASSSGLADYNEQFF. The variable domain in full, completed from reference TRBV7-9 and TRBJ2-1, reads DTGVSQNPRHKITKRGQNVTFRCDPISEHNRLYWYRQTLGQGPEFLTYFQNEAQLEKSRLLSDRFSAERPKGSFSTLEIQRTEQGDSAMYLCASSSGLADYNEQFFGPGTRLTVL.

This clonotype is labeled as medium-sized. The chain combines TRBV20-1 with TRBJ2-3, with TRBD2 identical over 8 bases. This CDR3 is built from 12 residues. V lost 8 bases, J lost 6 bases, and 7 bases stayed unmatched. Looked up from germline, CDR1 is DFQATT and CDR2 is SNEGSKA (reference sequence). CDR3 protein: CSSHSGVDTQYF. In DNA form, the CDR3 reads TGCAGTTCACATAGCGGGGTGGATACGCAGTATTTT.

In its sample, this clonotype was seen a few times. DNA of the CDR3: TGTGCCAGCAGCTTAGTGGGACCCGTCTCCGGCGGGGAGCTGTTTTTT. This sequence encodes CASSLVGPVSGGELFF. The chain links TRBV7-9 to TRBJ2-2; TRBD1 or TRBD2 may be the D gene (5 bases each). CDR3 length: 16 residues. Trimming left V 1 base short and J 7 bases short, with 16 bases between. The germline V gene encodes CDR1 SEHNR and CDR2 FQNEAQ (reference sequence). The full variable domain, its missing parts supplied by reference TRBV7-9 and TRBJ2-2, is DTGVSQNPRHKITKRGQNVTFRCDPISEHNRLYWYRQTLGQGPEFLTYFQNEAQLEKSRLLSDRFSAERPKGSFSTLEIQRTEQGDSAMYLCASSLVGPVSGGELFFGEGSRLTVL.

This clonotype was counted between two and nine times. The chain is built from TRBV20-1 and TRBJ2-3; no definite D call. The V gene's germline CDR1 is DFQATT and CDR2 SNEGSKA (reference sequence). The CDR3 is 12 residues long. Trimming pared 6 bases from V and 2 bases from J, leaving 9 bases between. CDR3 DNA sequence: TGCAGTGCAGAGCAGGTCACAGATACGCAGTATTTT. This codes for CSAEQVTDTQYF.

V gene TRBV20-1 combines with J gene TRBJ2-7; D is tentatively TRBD1 or TRBD2 (6 bases each). V was clipped by 0 bases and J by 3 bases, with 12 bases between them. CDR3 length: 14 amino acids. Per germline, CDR1 DFQATT and CDR2 SNEGSKA (reference sequence). This CDR3 reads CSARDPGGSYEQYF. The CDR3 DNA follows: TGCAGTGCTAGAGATCCCGGGGGCAGCTACGAGCAGTACTTC.